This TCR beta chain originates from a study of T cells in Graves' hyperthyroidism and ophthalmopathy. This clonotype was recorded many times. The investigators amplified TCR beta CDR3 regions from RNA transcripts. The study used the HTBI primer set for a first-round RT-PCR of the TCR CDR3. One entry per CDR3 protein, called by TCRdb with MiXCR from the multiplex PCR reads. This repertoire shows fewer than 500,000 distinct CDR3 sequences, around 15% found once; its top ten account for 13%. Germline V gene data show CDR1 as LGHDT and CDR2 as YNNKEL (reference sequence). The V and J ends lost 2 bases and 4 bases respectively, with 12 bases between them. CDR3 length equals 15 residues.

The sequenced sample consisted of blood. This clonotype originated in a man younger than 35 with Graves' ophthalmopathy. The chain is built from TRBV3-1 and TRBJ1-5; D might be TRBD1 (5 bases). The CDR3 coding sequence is TGTGCCAGCAGCCAACAACCAGGGACTAATCAGCCCCAGCATTTT. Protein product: CASSQQPGTNQPQHF.